This T cell receptor beta chain was retrieved from a study of cytomegalovirus exposure and HLA in healthy donors. Study outcomes and limitations: Some V segments could not be told apart, so they were left out, TRBV6-2 and TRBV6-3 among them. Several of the most significant clusters appeared, in a later analysis, to be linked to common viral pathogens. Reports indicate that TCR beta sequences accurately predicted the HLA-A and HLA-B alleles of most subjects.

Germline CDR1 reads SGHDT; CDR2 reads YYEEEE. The CDR3 length is 16 residues. The V end was cut by 2 bases, the J end by 4 bases, with 15 bases between. The study ran its PCR with 60 Vbeta and 13 Jbeta primers. Sequenced by immunoSEQ multiplex PCR; TCRdb stores in-frame clones only, minus some. The data contain about 150,000 clones, 68% of them seen just once; the ten biggest clones take up about 4.5%. This clone was recorded a few times. Its antigen is as yet unknown. Sequencing was carried out using PBMCs. The TCR sequence derives from a man between 60 and 75 years old in good health and CMV-seronegative. The V gene is TRBV5-6, the J gene TRBJ2-2; possible D gene TRBD1, 6 bases. CDR3 coding DNA: TGTGCCAGCAGCTTCCTAAAGGACAGAGTCACCGGGGAGCTGTTTTTT. Its translation is CASSFLKDRVTGELFF.